These 26 T cell receptor beta chains were sequenced from one sample in a study of OX40 agonist ivuxolimab in advanced cancers. Libraries were prepared by immunoSEQ multiplex PCR; TCRdb keeps only in-frame clonotypes and omits some of them. The sample shows around 63,000 clones, approximately 80% of them seen only once. This specimen consisted of CD4+ or CD8+ T cells sorted from blood, obtained in a trial of the OX40 agonist ivuxolimab. The receptor set was obtained from an adult with an advanced solid tumor such as melanoma, head and neck, liver or kidney cancer.

This sequence joins TRBV11-2 and TRBJ1-2, with 7 bases matching TRBD1. Germline CDR1 SGHAT, CDR2 FQNNGV. The V and J ends lost 0 bases and 1 base, in that order; junction bases with no gene match: 5. The CDR3 length is 16 residues. The CDR3 nucleotides are TGTGCCAGCAGCTTAGAGCCGACAGGGTTTAACTATGGCTACACCTTC. This sequence encodes CASSLEPTGFNYGYTF.

The table lists this clone with a count of one. The chain links TRBV5-4 to TRBJ2-1; D possibly matches TRBD1 or TRBD2 (5 bases each). The germline V gene has CDR1 SGHNT and CDR2 YYREEE (reference sequence). Trimming removed 5 bases from V and 7 bases from J, with 16 bases in between. The CDR3 contains 14 residues. This CDR3 reads CASRIGGPENEQFF. The CDR3 DNA sequence: TGTGCCAGCAGAATTGGGGGACCTGAGAATGAGCAGTTCTTC.

This clone was detected a few times. The chain uses TRBV21-1 and TRBJ2-7; the table's D call of TRBD2 was not tested on the DNA. TRBV21-1 is reported as a pseudogene. The CDR3 consists of 13 residues. This chain's CDR3 is CASSRDSEPEQYF. In DNA, the CDR3 is TGTGCCAGCAGCAGGGACTCGGAACCCGAGCAGTACTTC.

The gene calls are TRBV7-7 and TRBJ2-2; 9 bases match TRBD1. The J segment lost 5 bases and the V segment lost 5 bases, leaving 15 bases of the junction unmatched. The V gene's germline CDR1 is SSHAT and CDR2 FNYEAQ (reference sequence). The CDR3 is made up of 18 amino acids. The CDR3 protein is CASSPRGRGQGWTGELFF. The DNA for the CDR3 is TGTGCCAGCAGCCCGCGGGGGCGGGGACAGGGTTGGACCGGGGAGCTGTTTTTT.

The chain carries TRBV7-2 and TRBJ2-7; 7 bases are a match to TRBD1. This CDR3 has 14 residues. Germline values: CDR1 SGHTA, CDR2 FQGNSA. With V trimmed by 2 bases and J by 4 bases, 5 bases remained unmatched. CDR3 bases: TGTGCCAGCAGCTTAAACCCAGGGGGATACGAGCAGTACTTC. Translation gives CASSLNPGGYEQYF.

CDR3 sequence: CASSQESLGVEGYSGNTIYF. As DNA, the CDR3 is TGCGCCAGCAGCCAAGAATCTTTGGGGGTCGAGGGTTACTCTGGAAACACCATATATTTT. V and J are TRBV4-3 and TRBJ1-3; D may be TRBD1 (5 bases). The germline CDR1 and CDR2 sequences are LGHNA and YSLEER. CDR3 length: 20 residues. V lost 0 bases and J 0 bases, leaving 21 bases between the germline ends.

The gene calls are TRBV7-9 and TRBJ1-2, with 8 bases lining up with TRBD1. The CDR3 covers 17 residues. Germline V gene sequence: CDR1 SEHNR, CDR2 FQNEAQ (reference sequence). V shed 1 base, J shed 5 bases, and the junction held 12 bases outside the gene matches. In DNA, the CDR3 is TGTGCCAGCAGCTTAGAACCGGACAGGGTGACCGCATATGGCTACACCTTC. This translates into CASSLEPDRVTAYGYTF.

CDR3 sequence (DNA): TGTGCCAGTGGGCAAGAAGAGACCCAGTACTTC. Translation: CASGQEETQYF. This chain connects TRBV19 to TRBJ2-5; D gene ambiguous. The CDR3 has 11 amino acids. Trimming took 8 bases from V and 3 from J, leaving 7 bases between them. The germline V gene has CDR1 LNHDA and CDR2 SQIVND (reference sequence).

CDR3 residues: CATLTPSSYNEQFF. CDR3 coding DNA: TGTGCCACACTCACCCCAAGCTCCTACAATGAGCAGTTCTTC. The rearrangement links TRBV28 to TRBJ2-1; D is undetermined. The CDR3 covers 14 residues. Germline CDR1 is MDHEN and CDR2 is SYDVKM. Deletions cut 10 bases from V and 0 bases from J, with 13 bases between.

This clone occurred once. The chain is built from TRBV4-1 and TRBJ2-1, with TRBD2 as a possible D gene (6 bases). Germline values: CDR1 MGHRA, CDR2 YSYEKL. Between the trimmed V and J ends, which lost 0 bases and 10 bases, there was a span of 10 bases. CDR3 length: 13 residues. CDR3 nucleotide sequence: TGCGCCAGCAGCCAAGAGCAGGCGGGGGAGCAGTTCTTC. This codes for CASSQEQAGEQFF.

The V gene is TRBV28, the J gene TRBJ2-6; possible D gene TRBD1, 6 bases. V was shortened by 6 bases and J by 5 bases, with 17 bases between the two germline ends. This CDR3 has 16 amino acids. Germline assignment: CDR1 MDHEN and CDR2 SYDVKM. The CDR3 region is CASSRRDIRRANVLTF. In DNA form, the CDR3 reads TGTGCCAGCAGCCGAAGGGACATAAGAAGGGCCAACGTCCTGACTTTC.

This clone was detected once. The chain has TRBV5-4 and TRBJ1-1, with TRBD1 matching 8 bases. CDR3 size: 17 residues. V trimming: 0 bases; J trimming: 0 bases; junction bases outside the gene matches: 7. CDR1 is SGHNT, CDR2 YYREEE, per germline (reference sequence). Here the CDR3 reads CASSLDGTGRMNTEAFF. As DNA, the CDR3 is TGTGCCAGCAGCTTGGACGGGACAGGCCGTATGAACACTGAAGCTTTCTTT. The whole variable domain, remainder taken from reference TRBV5-4 and TRBJ1-1, is ETGVTQSPTHLIKTRGQQVTLRCSSQSGHNTVSWYQQALGQGPQFIFQYYREEENGRGNFPPRFSGLQFPNYSSELNVNALELDDSALYLCASSLDGTGRMNTEAFFGQGTRLTVV.

This chain links TRBV18 with TRBJ2-3, with a tentative D call TRBD2 (5 bases). Germline loops: CDR1 KGHSH, CDR2 LQKENI. The CDR3 is made up of 16 amino acids. The V gene lost 1 base and the J gene lost 3 bases, with 14 bases spanning the gap. CDR3 amino acids: CASSPLSAGGTDTQYF. The CDR3 DNA is TGTGCCAGCTCACCACTTTCGGCGGGTGGAACAGATACGCAGTATTTT.

The V gene is TRBV5-1, the J gene TRBJ2-1; TRBD1 agrees at 7 bases. The CDR3 contains 15 residues. Germline V gene data show CDR1 as SGHRS and CDR2 as YFSETQ. V was pared by 4 bases and J by 2 bases, with 6 bases of the junction left unmatched. This CDR3 is CASSPGQPPYNEQFF. In DNA form, the CDR3 reads TGCGCCAGCAGCCCGGGACAGCCCCCCTACAATGAGCAGTTCTTC. Supplemented by reference TRBV5-1 and TRBJ2-1, the full variable domain reads KAGVTQTPRYLIKTRGQQVTLSCSPISGHRSVSWYQQTPGQGLQFLFEYFSETQRNKGNFPGRFSGRQFSNSRSEMNVSTLELGDSALYLCASSPGQPPYNEQFFGPGTRLTVL.

This clone was seen only once. V usage is TRBV7-3 and J usage is TRBJ2-3; TRBD1 or TRBD2 may be the D gene (5 bases each). The CDR3 runs 16 residues. The germline V and J ends were trimmed by 1 base and 0 bases, with 11 bases remaining between them. Germline CDR1 is SGHTA and CDR2 is FQGTGA. The CDR3, as DNA: TGTGCCAGCAGCTTAATCCCCGGGGCTAGCACAGATACGCAGTATTTT. The encoded protein is CASSLIPGASTDTQYF.

V is TRBV6-5 and J is TRBJ2-1, with 8 bases lining up with TRBD1. The germline gives CDR1 MNHEY, CDR2 SVGAGI. The CDR3 runs to 15 residues. V gave up 2 bases and J gave up 4 bases; unmatched junction bases: 4. The CDR3 region is CASSYADRVYNEQFF. CDR3 bases: TGTGCCAGCAGTTACGCGGACAGGGTTTACAATGAGCAGTTCTTC.

This chain uses TRBV25-1 with TRBJ2-1; D possibly corresponds to TRBD1 (6 bases). V lost 6 bases and J lost 12, with 12 bases in between. Germline V gene data show CDR1 as MGHDK and CDR2 as SYGVNS. The CDR3 runs to 11 residues. The CDR3 nucleotides read TGTGCCAGCAGGGGGGACATGTGGCAGTTCTTC. It codes for CASRGDMWQFF.

The genes are TRBV5-1 and TRBJ2-5; 11 bases align to TRBD1. Trimming cost V 2 bases and J 4 bases; bases outside gene matches: 7. The CDR3 has 16 residues. Per germline, CDR1 SGHRS and CDR2 YFSETQ. The CDR3 here is CASSFRGQGAGETQYF. In DNA, the CDR3 is TGCGCCAGCAGCTTCCGCGGACAGGGGGCCGGAGAGACCCAGTACTTC.

The chain employs TRBV4-1 and TRBJ1-1; D is ambiguous. Per the germline V gene, CDR1 is MGHRA and CDR2 is YSYEKL. V lost 2 bases, J lost 2 bases, and 6 bases lay in between. This CDR3 has 13 residues. The CDR3 loop is CASSQRDNTEAFF. Here the CDR3 DNA reads TGCGCCAGCAGCCAAAGGGATAACACTGAAGCTTTCTTT.

The chain couples TRBV6-1 to TRBJ2-5, with 7 bases identical to TRBD2. Per the germline V gene, CDR1 is MNHNS and CDR2 is SASEGT. V lost 4 bases and J lost 5; bases outside the gene matches: 7. The CDR3 totals 14 residues. CDR3 bases: TGTGCCAGCAGTGCCTCGGGACTAATGGAGACCCAGTACTTC. Translated, it gives CASSASGLMETQYF.

V gene TRBV9 combines with J gene TRBJ2-6; D remains ambiguous. V dropped 2 bases and J dropped 0 bases, with 21 bases sitting between them. The CDR3 has 20 amino acids. Germline-derived CDR1 and CDR2 are SGDLS and YYNGEE. The CDR3 coding sequence is TGTGCCAGCAGCGTTTCCTCTGGGCAGGCGTACTTCTCTGGGGCCAACGTCCTGACTTTC. The encoded protein is CASSVSSGQAYFSGANVLTF.

V usage is TRBV11-2 and J usage is TRBJ2-3, with TRBD2 matching 8 bases. The CDR3 length is 14 residues. CDR1 SGHAT and CDR2 FQNNGV come from the germline V gene. The J segment lost 1 base and the V segment lost 5 bases, leaving 2 bases of the junction unmatched. CDR3 loop: CASSISGGTDTQYF. The CDR3 region has the DNA TGTGCCAGCAGCATTAGCGGGGGCACAGATACGCAGTATTTT.

The chain employs TRBV7-9 and TRBJ2-5; 7 bases match TRBD2. Germline V CDR1 and CDR2: SEHNR, FQNEAQ (reference sequence). With V trimmed by 5 bases and J by 0 bases, 6 bases remained unmatched. The CDR3 totals 15 residues. CDR3 region: CASSPSRGYQETQYF. CDR3 coding DNA: TGTGCCAGCAGCCCCTCGCGGGGGTACCAAGAGACCCAGTACTTC.

V gene TRBV2 combines with J gene TRBJ1-6, with 8 bases that match TRBD1. Germline V gene lookup returns CDR1 SNHLY and CDR2 FYNNEI. V shed 6 bases, J shed 10 bases, and the junction held 11 bases outside the gene matches. The CDR3 loop spans 15 amino acids. CDR3 residues: CASREDRVGRSPLHF. The CDR3 nucleotides are TGTGCCAGCAGGGAGGACAGGGTGGGACGATCACCCCTCCACTTT.

This chain connects TRBV10-2 to TRBJ2-7, with 8 bases matching TRBD1. Germline trimming cut 6 bases from V and 5 bases from J; bases unmatched to any gene: 6. The CDR3 spans 13 residues. CDR1 and CDR2 from the germline V gene are WSHSY and SAAADI. In DNA form, the CDR3 reads TGCGCCAGCAGGCAGGGGGCGTCCGACGAGCAGTACGTC. Translation gives CASRQGASDEQYV.

This clone was seen more than once but under ten times. The chain combines TRBV6-5 with TRBJ2-5, with a weak D call TRBD2 (6 bases). The CDR3 spans 13 residues. Germline CDR1 and CDR2: MNHEY and SVGAGI. V gave up 6 bases and J gave up 5 bases, with 13 bases separating them. The CDR3 region is CASSLRGRETQYF. As DNA, the CDR3 is TGTGCCAGCAGCCTGAGAGGGAGGGAGACCCAGTACTTC.